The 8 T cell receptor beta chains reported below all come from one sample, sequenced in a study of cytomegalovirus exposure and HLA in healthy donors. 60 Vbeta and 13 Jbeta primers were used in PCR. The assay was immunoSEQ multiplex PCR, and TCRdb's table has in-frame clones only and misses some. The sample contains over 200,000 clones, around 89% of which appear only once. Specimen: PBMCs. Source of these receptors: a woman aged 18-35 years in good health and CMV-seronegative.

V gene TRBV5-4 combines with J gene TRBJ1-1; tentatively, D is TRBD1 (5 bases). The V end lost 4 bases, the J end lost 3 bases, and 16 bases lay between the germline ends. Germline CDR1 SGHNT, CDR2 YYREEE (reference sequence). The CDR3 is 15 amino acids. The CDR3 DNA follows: TGTGCCAGCAGCCCACTAGCGGGGGGGTACACTGAAGCTTTCTTT. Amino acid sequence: CASSPLAGGYTEAFF.

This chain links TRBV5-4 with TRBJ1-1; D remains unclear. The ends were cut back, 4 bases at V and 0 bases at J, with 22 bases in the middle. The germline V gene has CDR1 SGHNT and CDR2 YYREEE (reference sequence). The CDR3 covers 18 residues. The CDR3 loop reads CASSASPTVPSMNTEAFF. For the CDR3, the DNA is TGTGCCAGCAGCGCTTCACCGACTGTCCCTTCCATGAACACTGAAGCTTTCTTT.

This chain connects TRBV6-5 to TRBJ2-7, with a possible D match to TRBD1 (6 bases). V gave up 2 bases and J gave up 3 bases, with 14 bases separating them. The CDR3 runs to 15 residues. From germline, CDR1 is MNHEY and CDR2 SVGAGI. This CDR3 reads CASSYLGTLYYEQYF. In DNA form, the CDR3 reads TGTGCCAGCAGTTACCTTGGGACACTTTACTACGAGCAGTACTTC.

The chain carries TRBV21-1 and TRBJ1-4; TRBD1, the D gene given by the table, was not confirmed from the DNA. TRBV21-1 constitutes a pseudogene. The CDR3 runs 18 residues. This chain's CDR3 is CASSKAKGAGYDSEKLFF. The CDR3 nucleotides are TGTGCCAGCAGCAAAGCGAAGGGGGCCGGTTATGACAGCGAAAAACTGTTTTTT.

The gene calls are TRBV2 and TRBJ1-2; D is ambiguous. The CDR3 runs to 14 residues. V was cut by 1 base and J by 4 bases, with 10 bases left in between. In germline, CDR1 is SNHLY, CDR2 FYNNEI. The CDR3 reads CASSEGAGVYGYTF. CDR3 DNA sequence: TGTGCCAGCAGTGAAGGGGCAGGTGTCTATGGCTACACCTTC.

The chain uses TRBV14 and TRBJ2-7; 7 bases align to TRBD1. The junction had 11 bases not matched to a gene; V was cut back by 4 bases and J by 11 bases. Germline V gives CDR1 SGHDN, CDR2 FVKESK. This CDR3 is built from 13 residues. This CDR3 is CASSRVPTGAKYF. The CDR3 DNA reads TGTGCCAGCAGCCGCGTCCCTACAGGGGCGAAGTACTTC.

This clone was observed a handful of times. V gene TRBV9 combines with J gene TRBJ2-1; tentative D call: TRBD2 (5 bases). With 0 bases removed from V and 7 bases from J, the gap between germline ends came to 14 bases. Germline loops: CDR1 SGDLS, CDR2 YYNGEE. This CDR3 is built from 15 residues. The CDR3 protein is CASSVAGRPGNEQFF. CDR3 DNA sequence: TGTGCCAGCAGCGTAGCTGGACGACCGGGAAATGAGCAGTTCTTC.

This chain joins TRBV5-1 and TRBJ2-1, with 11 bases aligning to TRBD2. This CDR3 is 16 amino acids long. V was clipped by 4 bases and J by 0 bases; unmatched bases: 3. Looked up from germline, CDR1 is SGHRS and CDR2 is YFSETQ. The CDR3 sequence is CASSDLAGGSYNEQFF. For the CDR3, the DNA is TGCGCCAGCAGCGACCTAGCGGGGGGCTCCTACAATGAGCAGTTCTTC.